The rows below give T cell receptor beta chains drawn from one sample of a study of blood T cells in healthy people across ages. TCRdb re-called the 5' RACE reads through MiXCR, storing one row per CDR3 protein. The top ten hold less than 5% of the sample, which has 1.5 million or so distinct CDR3 sequences, roughly 43% seen once. What was sequenced was blood. These receptors were collected from a woman under 30 in good health. CDR3s include the opening cysteine and the closing phenylalanine or tryptophan. A D gene is named only where the DNA matches it firmly. Clone size is shown for a subset of rows, as once, few, many or a class of expanded clone.

clone size	D gene	V gene	J gene	CDR3 protein	CDR3 DNA
few	TRBD2	TRBV7-2	TRBJ2-1	CASSLGLGGGTEQFF	TGTGCCAGCAGCTTAGGATTGGGCGGGGGAACTGAGCAGTTCTTC
-	-	TRBV10-3	TRBJ1-5	CAISRTGQPQHF	TGTGCCATCAGTCGTACCGGTCAGCCCCAGCATTTT
few	-	TRBV29-1	TRBJ2-5	CSVNRGGIETQYF	TGCAGCGTTAACAGGGGGGGCATTGAGACCCAGTACTTC
-	TRBD2	TRBV7-8	TRBJ2-1	CASSLRLAGDSEQFF	TGTGCCAGCAGCCTTCGACTAGCGGGAGATAGTGAGCAGTTCTTC
-	TRBD2	TRBV20-1	TRBJ2-2	CSARDRRTSGQNTGELFF	TGCAGTGCTAGAGATCGCAGGACTAGCGGACAGAACACCGGGGAGCTGTTTTTT
-	-	TRBV4-3	TRBJ1-1	CAGSQVSGFGRMNTEAFF	TGCGCCGGCAGCCAAGTCTCGGGGTTCGGCCGTATGAACACTGAAGCTTTCTTT
-	-	TRBV18	TRBJ2-5	CASSPTSYNEQYF	TGTGCCAGCTCCCCGACTAGTTACAATGAGCAGTACTTC
few	TRBD2	TRBV7-9	TRBJ2-3	CASTRGDQSTDTQYF	TGTGCCAGCACCCGGGGGGATCAGAGCACAGATACGCAGTATTTT
-	TRBD2	TRBV9	TRBJ2-7	CASTTSGGSYNEQYF	TGTGCCAGCACAACTAGCGGGGGGTCCTACAATGAGCAGTACTTC
-	-	TRBV20-1	TRBJ1-5	CSASPPGVSNQPQHF	TGCAGTGCTAGCCCTCCAGGGGTTAGCAATCAGCCCCAGCATTTT
-	-	TRBV6-2/TRBV6-3	TRBJ2-5	CVSTSPRRLKTQYF	TGTGTCAGCACCTCTCCCCGTCGGTTGAAGACCCAGTACTTC
-	-	TRBV27	TRBJ2-5	CASSPRGNNEQYF	TGTGCCAGCAGTCCCCGGGGGAACAATGAGCAGTACTTC
-	-	TRBV7-2	TRBJ1-2	CASSPRGHRYGYTF	TGTGCCAGCAGCCCGCGGGGACACAGATATGGCTACACCTTC
-	-	TRBV12-3/TRBV12-4	TRBJ1-1	CASSTRTARNTEAFF	TGTGCCAGCAGTACCCGGACAGCGCGGAACACTGAAGCTTTCTTT
-	TRBD2	TRBV27	TRBJ2-5	CASSFWRGEQETQYF	TGTGCCAGCAGTTTCTGGCGGGGGGAGCAAGAGACCCAGTACTTC
few	-	TRBV7-9	TRBJ2-2	CASSRRTGELFF	TGTGCCAGCAGCCGACGCACCGGGGAGCTGTTTTTT
few	-	TRBV7-2	TRBJ2-5	CASTVTWAVEETQYF	TGTGCCAGCACTGTAACCTGGGCTGTCGAAGAGACCCAGTACTTC
-	-	TRBV7-2	TRBJ2-3	CASSLLPGSADTQYF	TGTGCCAGCAGCTTACTTCCGGGCTCCGCAGATACGCAGTATTTT
-	-	TRBV7-9	TRBJ2-1	CASSFRDSINEQFF	TGTGCCAGCAGCTTTCGGGACTCGATCAATGAGCAGTTCTTC
few	-	TRBV7-9	TRBJ2-7	CAGYEQYF	TGTGCCGGCTACGAGCAGTACTTC
few	TRBD2	TRBV20-1	TRBJ2-3	CSARLASGRGDTQYF	TGCAGTGCCAGGTTGGCTAGCGGGAGAGGTGATACGCAGTATTTT
-	-	TRBV7-9	TRBJ2-7	CASSLGGATGLIYEQYF	TGTGCCAGCAGCTTAGGGGGGGCGACAGGACTAATCTACGAGCAGTACTTC
few	-	TRBV29-1	TRBJ2-3	CSVRPDVDTQYF	TGCAGCGTCCGGCCTGACGTAGATACGCAGTATTTT
few	TRBD1	TRBV7-9	TRBJ1-1	CASSPPGQMNTEAFF	TGTGCCAGCAGCCCGCCGGGACAGATGAACACTGAAGCTTTCTTT
-	-	TRBV20-1	TRBJ2-5	CSARDWQTLGTQYF	TGCAGTGCTAGAGATTGGCAAACCCTGGGGACCCAGTACTTC
-	-	TRBV12-3/TRBV12-4	TRBJ2-5	CASSTRATTYGQYF	TGTGCCAGCAGTACCAGGGCCACCACCTACGGGCAGTACTTC
-	-	TRBV28	TRBJ2-6	CASSLSGTGANVLTF	TGTGCCAGCAGTTTATCCGGCACTGGGGCCAACGTCCTGACTTTC
few	TRBD1	TRBV12-3/TRBV12-4	TRBJ1-2	CASSPPGQVSYGYTF	TGTGCCAGCAGTCCACCGGGACAGGTCAGCTATGGCTACACCTTC
-	-	TRBV5-6	TRBJ2-3	CASSLWLVGTDTQYF	TGTGCCAGCAGCTTGTGGCTAGTGGGCACAGATACGCAGTATTTT
-	-	TRBV7-2	TRBJ2-4	CASSLAGQGHIQYF	TGTGCCAGCAGCTTAGCGGGGCAGGGACACATTCAGTACTTC
few	-	TRBV7-2	TRBJ1-2	CASSLSAGITTYGYTF	TGTGCCAGCAGCTTATCGGCGGGAATTACGACTTATGGCTACACCTTC
few	-	TRBV5-1	TRBJ2-1	CASSLGQSGNEQFF	TGCGCCAGCAGCTTGGGGCAGAGCGGCAATGAGCAGTTCTTC
-	TRBD1	TRBV7-9	TRBJ1-1	CASNDGTGGLGEAFF	TGTGCCAGCAACGACGGGACAGGCGGATTGGGTGAAGCTTTCTTT
few	-	TRBV4-3	TRBJ2-1	CASSPGNSYNEQFF	TGCGCCAGCAGCCCCGGGAACAGCTACAATGAGCAGTTCTTC
few	TRBD2	TRBV20-1	TRBJ2-3	CSARTPSGGATDTQYF	TGCAGTGCACGAACCCCTAGCGGGGGGGCCACAGATACGCAGTATTTT
once	TRBD2	TRBV4-1	TRBJ2-3	CASSQRKREGWDTQYF	TGCGCCAGCAGCCAAAGGAAGCGGGAGGGTTGGGATACGCAGTATTTT